This T cell receptor (beta chain) is from a study of OX40 agonist ivuxolimab in advanced cancers. Sequencing was performed with immunoSEQ multiplex PCR; in TCRdb, only in-frame clones are kept and a portion is missing. The profile shows roughly 40,000 clones, roughly nine tenths of them singletons. The V end lost 1 base, the J end lost 4 bases, and 5 bases lay between the germline ends. This CDR3 contains 12 residues. Germline CDR1 and CDR2: SGHDT and YYEEEE. The chain carries TRBV5-6 and TRBJ1-2, with unresolved D. Sequencing was performed on CD4+ or CD8+ T cells sorted from blood, taken in a trial of the OX40 agonist ivuxolimab. The TCR originated in an adult with an advanced solid tumor such as melanoma, head and neck, liver or kidney cancer. For the CDR3, the DNA is TGTGCCAGCAGCTTGCCCAGCTATGGCTACACCTTC. Translated, it gives CASSLPSYGYTF.